This TCR beta chain was recovered during a study of T cells in Graves' hyperthyroidism and ophthalmopathy. The trim removed 7 bases at V and 8 bases at J, leaving 5 bases unmatched. CDR1 and CDR2 from the germline V gene are SQVTM and ANQGSEA. This CDR3 comprises 14 residues. Amplified TCR beta CDR3 regions came from RNA transcripts. The HTBI primer set was used in a first-round RT-PCR of the TCR CDR3. TCRdb reprocessed the multiplex PCR reads with MiXCR, giving one entry per CDR3 protein. The data show fewer than 500,000 distinct CDR3 sequences, around 15% seen once. The sequencing sample was made of blood. The clonotype originates from a woman between 25 and 40 years old with Graves' ophthalmopathy. The V gene is TRBV29-1, the J gene TRBJ2-1, with 16 bases identical to TRBD2. The CDR3 nucleotides read TGCAGCGCTCTAGGGACTAGCGGGAGGGATGAGCAGTTCTTC. The encoded protein is CSALGTSGRDEQFF.